The 14 T cell receptor beta chains presented below share a single source sample, sequenced in a study of blood T cell repertoires in COVID-19. The data were produced by immunoSEQ multiplex PCR, yet TCRdb's version contains in-frame clones alone and is incomplete. The repertoire holds roughly 360,000 clones, with 75% to 90% as singletons. Sequences were obtained from PBMCs or T cells enriched from blood (not recorded which). Every receptor here comes from a woman in her forties or fifties who had recovered from COVID-19.

This sequence joins TRBV5-1 and TRBJ2-3, with D perhaps TRBD2 (5 bases). CDR1 SGHRS and CDR2 YFSETQ come from the germline V gene. The CDR3 length is 17 residues. The ends were cut back, 0 bases at V and 4 bases at J, with 18 bases in the middle. The CDR3 DNA follows: TGCGCCAGCAGCTTGGTAGCGAGCGGTCGAGGAGCAGATACGCAGTATTTT. It specifies CASSLVASGRGADTQYF.

The V call is TRBV15, the J call TRBJ1-2; no clear D gene. Looked up from germline, CDR1 is LNHNV and CDR2 is YYDKDF (reference sequence). CDR3 length: 14 residues. V dropped 0 bases and J dropped 4 bases, with 9 bases sitting between them. CDR3 sequence: CATSRDWPSYGYTF. In DNA, the CDR3 is TGTGCCACCAGCAGAGATTGGCCTAGCTATGGCTACACCTTC. The full variable domain, in which reference TRBV15 and TRBJ1-2 provide the parts outside the CDR3, is DAMVIQNPRYQVTQFGKPVTLSCSQTLNHNVMYWYQQKSSQAPKLLFHYYDKDFNNEADTPDNFQSRRPNTSFCFLDIRSPGLGDTAMYLCATSRDWPSYGYTFGSGTRLTVV.

The J gene is TRBJ2-1, the V gene TRBV6-2 or TRBV6-3; 10 positions agree with TRBD2. V was clipped by 0 bases and J by 2 bases; unmatched bases: 4. CDR3 size: 17 residues. Germline CDR1 is MNHEY and CDR2 is SVGEGT. The CDR3 spells CASSYSIAGGAYNEQFF. In DNA, the CDR3 is TGTGCCAGCAGTTACTCGATAGCGGGGGGTGCCTACAATGAGCAGTTCTTC.

This clone has a handful of counts. The chain joins TRBV4-1 to TRBJ1-6, with D unclear. CDR3 length equals 15 residues. Trimming removed 3 bases at V and 7 bases at J, with 13 bases between. Per the germline V gene, CDR1 is MGHRA and CDR2 is YSYEKL. CDR3 protein: CASSQREALNSPLHF. The CDR3 DNA follows: TGCGCCAGCAGCCAGCGTGAGGCTTTAAATTCACCCCTCCACTTT.

The chain has TRBV30 and TRBJ1-1; 11 bases map to TRBD1. Germline trimming cut 4 bases from V and 2 bases from J; bases unmatched to any gene: 12. The germline gives CDR1 GTSNPN, CDR2 SVGIG (reference sequence). The CDR3 runs 17 residues. CDR3 sequence reads: CAWKRNGQGAFNTEAFF. CDR3 sequence (DNA): TGTGCCTGGAAAAGAAACGGACAGGGGGCATTCAACACTGAAGCTTTCTTT.

This rearrangement joins TRBV4-1 to TRBJ2-5, with TRBD1 matching over 10 bases. The CDR3 is 14 amino acids. J was trimmed by 7 bases and V by 3 bases; bases with no gene match: 5. Germline-derived CDR1 and CDR2 are MGHRA and YSYEKL. The CDR3 nucleotides read TGCGCCAGCAGCCACGAGACAGGGGGCGGGACCCAGTACTTC. This sequence encodes CASSHETGGGTQYF.

This sequence joins TRBV5-1 and TRBJ2-1; TRBD2 is a possible D gene (6 bases). V gave up 0 bases and J gave up 7 bases, with 14 bases separating them. The CDR3 is made up of 15 amino acids. The germline V gene has CDR1 SGHRS and CDR2 YFSETQ. The CDR3 DNA is TGCGCCAGCAGCTTGGATCGGACTACCTGGAATGAGCAGTTCTTC. Protein product: CASSLDRTTWNEQFF.

The chain couples TRBV19 to TRBJ1-1; no definite D call. The CDR3 sequence is 15 residues long. V lost 4 bases, J lost 1 base, and 13 bases lay in between. Germline V CDR1 and CDR2: LNHDA, SQIVND (reference sequence). The CDR3 DNA is TGTGCCAGTAGTACTAGACCTCCCCAGAACACTGAAGCTTTCTTT. Amino acids: CASSTRPPQNTEAFF.

This chain links TRBV30 with TRBJ1-3; D may be TRBD1 (5 bases). V shed 2 bases and J shed 2 bases, with 7 bases lying between them. This CDR3 has 13 amino acids. Germline V gives CDR1 GTSNPN, CDR2 SVGIG (reference sequence). The CDR3 nucleotides are TGTGCCTGGAGTCCCAGGGCTGGAAACACCATATATTTT. It is translated as CAWSPRAGNTIYF.

The chain uses TRBV16 and TRBJ1-1; maybe TRBD1 (6 bases). The CDR3 covers 15 residues. V lost 1 base and J lost 5, with 14 bases in between. Germline assignment: CDR1 KGHSY and CDR2 FQNENV. CDR3 protein: CASSQFGEGGTEAFF. Here the CDR3 DNA reads TGTGCCAGCAGCCAATTCGGTGAGGGGGGGACTGAAGCTTTCTTT.

The chain uses TRBV30 and TRBJ1-5, with 7 bases lining up with TRBD1. V dropped 1 base and J dropped 5; count of bases not matched to a gene: 2. Germline V lookup: CDR1 GTSNPN, CDR2 SVGIG (reference sequence). The CDR3 has 13 amino acids. In DNA form, the CDR3 reads TGTGCCTGGAGTGGTCAGGGGGATCAGCCCCAGCATTTT. Protein: CAWSGQGDQPQHF.

V is TRBV7-5 and J is TRBJ2-6; TRBD2 is taken as the D call from the table, unchecked against the DNA. TRBV7-5 is a listed pseudogene. The CDR3 sequence is 19 residues long. CDR3 sequence: CARSPDGSQPRSGANVLTF. The DNA for the CDR3 is TGTGCCAGAAGCCCGGACGGGAGTCAACCTCGCTCTGGGGCCAACGTCCTGACTTTC.

The chain is built from TRBV6-2 or TRBV6-3 and TRBJ1-1; the D is unclear. In germline, CDR1 is MNHEY, CDR2 SVGEGT. This CDR3 has 14 amino acids. The V gene lost 6 bases and the J gene lost 4 bases, with 15 bases spanning the gap. DNA for the CDR3: TGTGCCAGCAGCCAGGTGGGAGGGAGCACTGAAGCTTTCTTT. Translating gives CASSQVGGSTEAFF.

This clone was detected only once. The rearrangement links TRBV29-1 to TRBJ1-1; a possible D gene is TRBD1 (6 bases). Germline lookup yields CDR1 SQVTM and CDR2 ANQGSEA. The CDR3 covers 16 residues. Trimming pared 7 bases from V and 0 bases from J, leaving 21 bases between. The CDR3 protein is CSGKGPGGKLNTEAFF. DNA for the CDR3: TGCAGCGGGAAGGGCCCGGGGGGCAAACTGAACACTGAAGCTTTCTTT.